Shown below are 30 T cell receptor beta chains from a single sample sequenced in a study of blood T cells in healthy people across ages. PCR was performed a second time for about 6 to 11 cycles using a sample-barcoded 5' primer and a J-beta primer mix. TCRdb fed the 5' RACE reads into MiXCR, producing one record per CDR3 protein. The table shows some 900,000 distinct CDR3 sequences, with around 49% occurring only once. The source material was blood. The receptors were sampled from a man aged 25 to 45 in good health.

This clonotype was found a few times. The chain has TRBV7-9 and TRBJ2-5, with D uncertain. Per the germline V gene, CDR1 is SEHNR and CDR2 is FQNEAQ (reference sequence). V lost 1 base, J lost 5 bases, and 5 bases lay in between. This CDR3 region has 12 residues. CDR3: CASSLEVETQYF. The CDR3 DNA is TGTGCCAGCAGCTTAGAGGTTGAGACCCAGTACTTC.

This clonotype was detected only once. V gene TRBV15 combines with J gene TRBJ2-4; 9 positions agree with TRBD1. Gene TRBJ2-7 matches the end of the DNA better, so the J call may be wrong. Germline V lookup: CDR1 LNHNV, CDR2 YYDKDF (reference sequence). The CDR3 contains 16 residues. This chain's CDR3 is CATSRVLGQGTYEQYF. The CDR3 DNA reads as TGTGCCACCAGCAGAGTTCTGGGACAGGGTACGTACGAGCAGTACTTC.

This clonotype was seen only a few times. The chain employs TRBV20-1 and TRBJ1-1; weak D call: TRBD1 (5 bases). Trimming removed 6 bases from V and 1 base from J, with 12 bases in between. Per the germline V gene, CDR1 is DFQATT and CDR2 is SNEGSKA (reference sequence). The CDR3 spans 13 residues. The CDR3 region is CSAGPRENTEAFF. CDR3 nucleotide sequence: TGCAGTGCCGGGCCCAGGGAGAACACTGAAGCTTTCTTT.

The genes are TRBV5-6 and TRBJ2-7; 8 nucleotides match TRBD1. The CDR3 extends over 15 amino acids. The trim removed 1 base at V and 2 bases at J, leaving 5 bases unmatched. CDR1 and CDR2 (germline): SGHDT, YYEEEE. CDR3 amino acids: CASSLSGQETYEQYF. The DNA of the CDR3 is TGTGCCAGCAGCTTGTCGGGACAGGAGACCTACGAGCAGTACTTC.

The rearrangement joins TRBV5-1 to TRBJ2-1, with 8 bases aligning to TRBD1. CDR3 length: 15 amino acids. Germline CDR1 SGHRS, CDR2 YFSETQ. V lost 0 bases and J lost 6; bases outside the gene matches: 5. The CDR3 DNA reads TGCGCCAGCAGCTTGGTAGGACAGGGAAGCAATGAGCAGTTCTTC. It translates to CASSLVGQGSNEQFF.

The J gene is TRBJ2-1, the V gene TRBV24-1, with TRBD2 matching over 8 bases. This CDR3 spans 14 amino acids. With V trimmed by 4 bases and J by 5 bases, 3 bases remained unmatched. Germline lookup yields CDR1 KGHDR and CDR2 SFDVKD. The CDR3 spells CATSEGTRHNEQFF. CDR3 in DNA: TGTGCCACCAGTGAGGGGACTAGGCACAATGAGCAGTTCTTC.

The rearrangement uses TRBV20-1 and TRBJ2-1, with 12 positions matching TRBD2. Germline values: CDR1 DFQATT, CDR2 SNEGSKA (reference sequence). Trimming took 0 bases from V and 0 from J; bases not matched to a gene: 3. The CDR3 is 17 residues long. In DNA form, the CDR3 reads TGCAGTGCTAGAGACCGACTAGCGGGAGTCTCCTACAATGAGCAGTTCTTC. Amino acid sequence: CSARDRLAGVSYNEQFF.

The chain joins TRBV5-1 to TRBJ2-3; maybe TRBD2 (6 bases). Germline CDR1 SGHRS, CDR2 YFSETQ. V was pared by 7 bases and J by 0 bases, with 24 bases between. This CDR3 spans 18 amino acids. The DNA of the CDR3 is TGCGCCAGCGGCCTGGAGGGGAGAAGCGGGTCGAGCACAGATACGCAGTATTTT. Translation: CASGLEGRSGSSTDTQYF. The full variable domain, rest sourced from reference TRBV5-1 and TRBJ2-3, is KAGVTQTPRYLIKTRGQQVTLSCSPISGHRSVSWYQQTPGQGLQFLFEYFSETQRNKGNFPGRFSGRQFSNSRSEMNVSTLELGDSALYLCASGLEGRSGSSTDTQYFGPGTRLTVL.

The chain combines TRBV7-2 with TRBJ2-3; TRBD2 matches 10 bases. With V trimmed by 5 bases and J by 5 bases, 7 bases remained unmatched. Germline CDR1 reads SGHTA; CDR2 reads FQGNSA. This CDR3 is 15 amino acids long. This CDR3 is CASSTSGGGGDTQYF. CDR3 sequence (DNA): TGTGCCAGCAGCACGAGCGGGGGGGGTGGAGATACGCAGTATTTT.

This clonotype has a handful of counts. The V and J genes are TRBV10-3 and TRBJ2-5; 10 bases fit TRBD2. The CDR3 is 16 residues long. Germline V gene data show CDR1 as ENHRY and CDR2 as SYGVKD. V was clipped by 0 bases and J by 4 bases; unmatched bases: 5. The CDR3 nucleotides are TGTGCCATCAGTGAGTCGGCTAGCGGGGGTTTAGAGACCCAGTACTTC. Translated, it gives CAISESASGGLETQYF.

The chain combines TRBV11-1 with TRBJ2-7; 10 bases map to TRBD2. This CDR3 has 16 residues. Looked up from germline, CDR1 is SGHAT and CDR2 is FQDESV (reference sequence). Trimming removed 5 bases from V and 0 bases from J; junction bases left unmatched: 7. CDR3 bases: TGTGCCAGCAGCCCGAGTAGCGGGGGGCCCTCCTACGAGCAGTACTTC. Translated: CASSPSSGGPSYEQYF.

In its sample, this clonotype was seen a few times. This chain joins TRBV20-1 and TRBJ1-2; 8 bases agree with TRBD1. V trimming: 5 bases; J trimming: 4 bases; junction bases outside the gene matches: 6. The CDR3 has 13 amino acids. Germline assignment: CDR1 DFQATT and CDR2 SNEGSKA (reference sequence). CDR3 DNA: TGCAGTGCTTTGACAGGGGATGGCTATGGCTACACCTTC. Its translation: CSALTGDGYGYTF.

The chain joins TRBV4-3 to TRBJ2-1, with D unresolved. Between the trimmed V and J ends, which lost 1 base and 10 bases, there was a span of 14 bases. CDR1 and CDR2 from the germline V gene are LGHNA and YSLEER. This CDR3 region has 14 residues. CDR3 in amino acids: CASSQVATSLEQFF. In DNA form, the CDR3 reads TGCGCCAGCAGCCAAGTGGCTACGTCCCTGGAGCAGTTCTTC.

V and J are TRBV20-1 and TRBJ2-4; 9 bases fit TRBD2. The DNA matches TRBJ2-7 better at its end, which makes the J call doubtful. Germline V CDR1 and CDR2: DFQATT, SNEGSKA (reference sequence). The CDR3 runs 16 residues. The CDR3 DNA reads TGCAGTGCTCCGCGACTAGCGGAGATGCCTTCTAACGAGCAGTACTTC. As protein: CSAPRLAEMPSNEQYF.

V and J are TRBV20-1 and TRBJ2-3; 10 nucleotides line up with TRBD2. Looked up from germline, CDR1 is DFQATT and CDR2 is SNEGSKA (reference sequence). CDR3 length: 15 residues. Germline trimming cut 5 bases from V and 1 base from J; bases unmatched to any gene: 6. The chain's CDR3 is CSAPQLAGRTDTQYF. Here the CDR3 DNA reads TGCAGTGCTCCCCAACTAGCGGGGCGCACAGATACGCAGTATTTT.

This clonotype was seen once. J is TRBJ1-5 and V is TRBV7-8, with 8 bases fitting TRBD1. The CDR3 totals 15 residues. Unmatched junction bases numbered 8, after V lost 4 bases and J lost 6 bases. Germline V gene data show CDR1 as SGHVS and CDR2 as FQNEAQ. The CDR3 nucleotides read TGTGCCAGCAGCTCCTCAGGGGGCGGGTTTCAGCCCCAGCATTTT. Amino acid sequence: CASSSSGGGFQPQHF.

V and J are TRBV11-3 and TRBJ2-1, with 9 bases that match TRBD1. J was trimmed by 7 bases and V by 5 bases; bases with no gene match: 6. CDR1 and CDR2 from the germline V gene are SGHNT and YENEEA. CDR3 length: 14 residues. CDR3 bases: TGTGCCAGCAGCCTCCGGGACAGGGATAATGAGCAGTTCTTC. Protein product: CASSLRDRDNEQFF.

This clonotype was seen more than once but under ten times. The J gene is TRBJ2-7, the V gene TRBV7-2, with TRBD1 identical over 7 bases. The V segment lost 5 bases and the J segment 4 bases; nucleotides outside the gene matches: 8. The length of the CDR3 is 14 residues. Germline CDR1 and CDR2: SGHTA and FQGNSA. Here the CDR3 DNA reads TGTGCCAGCAGCGCTGGGACAGTAGAATACGAGCAGTACTTC. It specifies CASSAGTVEYEQYF.

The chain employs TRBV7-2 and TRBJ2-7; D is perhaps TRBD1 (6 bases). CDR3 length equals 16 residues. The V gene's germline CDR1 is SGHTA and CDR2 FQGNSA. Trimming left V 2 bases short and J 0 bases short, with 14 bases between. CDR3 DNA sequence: TGTGCCAGCAGCTTATTTGCGCAGGGGTCCTCCTACGAGCAGTACTTC. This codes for CASSLFAQGSSYEQYF.

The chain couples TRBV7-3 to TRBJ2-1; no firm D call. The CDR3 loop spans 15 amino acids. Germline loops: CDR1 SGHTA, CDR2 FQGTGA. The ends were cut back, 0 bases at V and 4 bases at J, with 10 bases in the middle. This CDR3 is CASSLTGPEYNEQFF. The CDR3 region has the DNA TGTGCCAGCAGCTTAACTGGCCCGGAATACAATGAGCAGTTCTTC.

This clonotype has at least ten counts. CDR3 region: CASTTTTDTQYF. Written as DNA, the CDR3 is TGTGCCAGCACGACCACCACAGATACGCAGTATTTT. The chain links TRBV2 to TRBJ2-3; D unclear. There are 12 residues in the CDR3. Deletions cut 7 bases from V and 2 bases from J, with 7 bases between. Germline CDR1 SNHLY, CDR2 FYNNEI.

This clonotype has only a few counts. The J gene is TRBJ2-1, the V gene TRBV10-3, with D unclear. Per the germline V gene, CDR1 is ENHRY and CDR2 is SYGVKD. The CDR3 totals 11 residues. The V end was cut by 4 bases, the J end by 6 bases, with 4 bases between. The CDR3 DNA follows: TGTGCCATCAGTGCCGGCAATGAGCAGTTCTTC. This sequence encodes CAISAGNEQFF.

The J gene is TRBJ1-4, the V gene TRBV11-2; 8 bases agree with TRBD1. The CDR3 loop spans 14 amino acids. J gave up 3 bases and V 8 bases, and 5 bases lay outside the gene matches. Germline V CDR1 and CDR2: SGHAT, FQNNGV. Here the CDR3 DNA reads TGTGCCAGCGCGTGGGGACAGGCTAATGAAAAACTGTTTTTT. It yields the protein CASAWGQANEKLFF.

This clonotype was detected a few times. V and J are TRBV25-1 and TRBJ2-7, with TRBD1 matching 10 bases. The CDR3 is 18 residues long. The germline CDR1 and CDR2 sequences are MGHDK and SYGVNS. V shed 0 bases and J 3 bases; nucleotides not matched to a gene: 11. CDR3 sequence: CASSEYLWDRGKGYEQYF. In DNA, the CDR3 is TGTGCCAGCAGTGAATACCTATGGGACAGGGGAAAAGGCTACGAGCAGTACTTC.

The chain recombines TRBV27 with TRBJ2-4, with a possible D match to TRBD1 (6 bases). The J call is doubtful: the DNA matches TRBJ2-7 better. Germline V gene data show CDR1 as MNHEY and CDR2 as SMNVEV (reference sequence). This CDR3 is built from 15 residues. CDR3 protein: CASSPMTGPTYEQYF. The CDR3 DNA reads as TGTGCCAGCAGTCCGATGACAGGTCCCACCTACGAGCAGTACTTC.

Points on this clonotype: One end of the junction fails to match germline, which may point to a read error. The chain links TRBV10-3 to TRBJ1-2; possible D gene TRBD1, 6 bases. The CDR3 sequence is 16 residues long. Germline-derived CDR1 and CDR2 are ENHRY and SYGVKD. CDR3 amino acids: CAISEGNEQGNYGYIF. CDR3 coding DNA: TGTGCCATCAGTGAGGGAAACGAACAGGGTAACTATGGCTACATCTTC.

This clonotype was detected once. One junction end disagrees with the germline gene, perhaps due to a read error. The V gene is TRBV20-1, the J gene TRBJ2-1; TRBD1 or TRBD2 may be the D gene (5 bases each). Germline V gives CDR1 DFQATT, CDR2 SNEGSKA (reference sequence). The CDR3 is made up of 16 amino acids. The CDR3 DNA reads TGTAGTGCTCGGGACGCCGTACCCTTCTCCTACAATGAGCAGTTCTTC. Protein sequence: CSARDAVPFSYNEQFF.

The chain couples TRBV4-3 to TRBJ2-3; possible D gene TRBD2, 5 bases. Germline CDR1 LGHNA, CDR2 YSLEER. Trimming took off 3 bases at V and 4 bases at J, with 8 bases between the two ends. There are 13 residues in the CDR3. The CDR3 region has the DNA TGCGCCAGCAGCCATAGTAGCGCAGATACGCAGTATTTT. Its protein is CASSHSSADTQYF.

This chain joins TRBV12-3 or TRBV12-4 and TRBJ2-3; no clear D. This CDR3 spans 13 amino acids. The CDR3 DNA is TGTGCTATTTGGGGTCGGAGCACAGATACGCAGTATTTT. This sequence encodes CAIWGRSTDTQYF.

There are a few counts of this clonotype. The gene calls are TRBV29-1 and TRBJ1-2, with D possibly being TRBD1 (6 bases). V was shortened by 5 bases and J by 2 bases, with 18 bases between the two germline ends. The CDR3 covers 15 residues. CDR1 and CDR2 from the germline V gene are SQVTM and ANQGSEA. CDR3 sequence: CSVRLGGTINYGYTF. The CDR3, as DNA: TGCAGCGTTCGTCTAGGGGGTACGATAAACTATGGCTACACCTTC.